This TCR beta chain is from a study of blood T cell repertoires in COVID-19 (dated by TCRdb to the early 2020s). Describing the broader study: Collaborator samples came from the United States, Italy and Spain and covered acute and convalescent phases of COVID-19. The prospective study material was composed of cDNA or gDNA derived from T cells, B-cell-depleted T cells, or PBMCs. The dataset comprised deeply sampled blood TCRbeta repertoires from subjects exposed to, actively infected with, or recovered from COVID-19. The repertoires were released in a freely available public database meant as a resource for research on the immune response to SARS-CoV-2. Samples came from the ongoing ImmuneRACE study (first 160 participants) plus 1,254 subjects from 6 global collaborators. A de-identified subject ID, COVID-19 status, age in years and sex were almost always included in the sample metadata. HLA class I and class II types, where available, came from metadata supplied by the sample provider rather than from assay-based typing. Findings and caveats that apply to the study as a whole: How much clinical and demographic metadata was included differed by source and by participant, and the metadata was provided uncurated.

TCRbeta CDR3 regions were amplified from genomic DNA using the immunoSEQ Assay, a bias-controlled multiplex PCR. As for how the authors treated the data: The number of nucleated cells in each sample was estimated by amplification of reference gene primers within the assay. To quantify the absolute abundance of each unique TCRbeta CDR3 rearrangement, sequence reads were collapsed and filtered. For each sample, productive Simpson clonality was calculated by taking the square root of Simpson's diversity index across productive rearrangements. The table was pulled from immuneACCESS by TCRdb, which kept in-frame rearrangements only. Such tables lose some clones; where checked, under half of the loss comes from unresolved V genes, and the rest has no known cause. The V and J calls and clone size are taken from that table; D and trimming were inferred from the DNA. In all, the sample holds around 220,000 clones, and more than 75% of those were seen once. The ten largest clones add up to about 7% of the sample.

Participants in the prospective study were enrolled through a virtual design, were aged roughly 18 to 100 years, and lived in roughly 26 United States geographic areas. To assign participants to cohorts, the prospective study relied on clinical history that participants themselves reported in a screening survey and a study questionnaire. Each participant in the prospective study had whole blood, serum and a nasopharyngeal or oropharyngeal swab collected by mobile phlebotomists. Over an approximately 2-month period, participants in the prospective study had the option of providing additional blood draws and questionnaires. Before DNA extraction, blood samples from the prospective study were shipped at room temperature or frozen. With regard to this clone: There is no known antigen for this receptor. The record has no base qualities; no much larger clone is one base away.

CDR1 and CDR2 (MDHEN, SYDVKM) derive from the germline V gene. V loses 7 bases of germline sequence and J loses 6 bases, and the interval between the two ends is 13 bases. The CDR3 sequence holds 14 residues, the cysteine and phenylalanine included. Of the read, only the CDR3 DNA is kept; its 42 bases are in frame from base 1. The sequence came from a woman in her thirties or forties with acute COVID-19. The sample was PBMCs or T cells enriched from blood (not recorded which). The rearranged chain carries TRBV28 and TRBJ1-6; TRBD1 might be the D gene, on 5 matching bases. The CDR3 region reads CASKGSQGNSPLHF. DNA sequence: TGTGCCAGCAAAGGTAGCCAGGGTAATTCACCCCTCCACTTT. This CDR3, with the reference TRBV28 and TRBJ1-6 proteins standing in past its ends, gives the full variable domain DVKVTQSSRYLVKRTGEKVFLECVQDMDHENMFWYRQDPGLGLRLIYFSYDVKMKEKGDIPEGYSVSREKKERFSLILESASTNQTSMYLCASKGSQGNSPLHFGNGTRLTVT.